This TCR beta chain was recorded in a study of blood T cells in healthy people across ages. The germline V gene has CDR1 SGHRS and CDR2 YFSETQ. This CDR3 spans 16 amino acids. The trim removed 0 bases at V and 2 bases at J, leaving 4 bases unmatched. A note on this clonotype: Its antigen is currently unknown.

The study, taken as a whole, reports: Diversity estimates drawn from one million T cells were deemed underestimates.

Alongside a J-beta primer mix, a sample-barcoded 5' primer served in a second PCR lasting roughly 7 to 11 cycles. TCRdb fed the 5' RACE reads into MiXCR, producing one record per CDR3 protein. The sample includes 1.5 million to 2 million distinct CDR3 sequences, about two fifths seen only once; the top ten take under 30%. This chain links TRBV5-1 with TRBJ2-5; 10 positions match TRBD2. This TCR derives from a human donor in good health. The specimen sequenced was blood. The CDR3 here is CASSLGASGSQETQYF. Here the CDR3 DNA reads TGCGCCAGCAGCTTGGGGGCTAGCGGGAGTCAAGAGACCCAGTACTTC.